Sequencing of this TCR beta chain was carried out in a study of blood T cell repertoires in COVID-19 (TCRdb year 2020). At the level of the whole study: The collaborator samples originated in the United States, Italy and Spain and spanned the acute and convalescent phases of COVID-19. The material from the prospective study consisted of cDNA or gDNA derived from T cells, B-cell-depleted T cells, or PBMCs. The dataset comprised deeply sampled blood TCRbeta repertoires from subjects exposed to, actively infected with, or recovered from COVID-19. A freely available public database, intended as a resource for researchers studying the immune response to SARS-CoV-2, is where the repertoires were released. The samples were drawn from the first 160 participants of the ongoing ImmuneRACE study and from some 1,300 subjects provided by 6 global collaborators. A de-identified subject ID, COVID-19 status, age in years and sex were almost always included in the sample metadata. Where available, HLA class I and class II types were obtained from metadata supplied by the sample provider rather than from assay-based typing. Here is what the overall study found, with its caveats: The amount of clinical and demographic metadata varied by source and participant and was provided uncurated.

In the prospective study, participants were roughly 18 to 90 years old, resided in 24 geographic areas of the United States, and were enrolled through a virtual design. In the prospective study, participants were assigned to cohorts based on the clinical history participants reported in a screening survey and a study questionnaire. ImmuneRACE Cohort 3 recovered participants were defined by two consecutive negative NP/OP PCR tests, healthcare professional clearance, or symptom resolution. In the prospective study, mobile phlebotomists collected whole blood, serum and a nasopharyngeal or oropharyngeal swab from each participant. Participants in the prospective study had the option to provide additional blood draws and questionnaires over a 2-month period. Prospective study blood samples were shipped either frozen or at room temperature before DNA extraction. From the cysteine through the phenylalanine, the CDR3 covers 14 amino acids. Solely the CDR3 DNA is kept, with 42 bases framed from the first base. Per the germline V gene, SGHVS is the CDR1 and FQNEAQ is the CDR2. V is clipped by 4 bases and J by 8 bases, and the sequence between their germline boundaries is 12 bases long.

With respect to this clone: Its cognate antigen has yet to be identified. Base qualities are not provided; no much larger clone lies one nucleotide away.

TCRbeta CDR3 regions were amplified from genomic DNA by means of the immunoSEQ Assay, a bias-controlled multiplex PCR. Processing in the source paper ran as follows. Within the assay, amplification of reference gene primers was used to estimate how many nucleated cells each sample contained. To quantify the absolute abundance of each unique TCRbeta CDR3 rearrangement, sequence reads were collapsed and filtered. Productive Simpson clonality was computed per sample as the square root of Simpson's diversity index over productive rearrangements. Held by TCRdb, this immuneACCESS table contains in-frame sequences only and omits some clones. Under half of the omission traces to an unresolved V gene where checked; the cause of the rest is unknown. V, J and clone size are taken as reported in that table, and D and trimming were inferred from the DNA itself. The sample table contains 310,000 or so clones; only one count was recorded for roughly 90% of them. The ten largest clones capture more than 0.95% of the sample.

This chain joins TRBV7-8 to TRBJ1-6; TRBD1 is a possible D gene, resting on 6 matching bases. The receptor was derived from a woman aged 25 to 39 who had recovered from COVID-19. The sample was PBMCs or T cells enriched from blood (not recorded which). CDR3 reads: CASSSLRGDSPLHF. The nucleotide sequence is TGTGCCAGCAGCTCACTCAGGGGAGATTCACCCCTCCACTTT.